The clone carrying this T cell receptor (beta chain) occurred a few times. Antigen specificity is unknown. cDNA reverse transcribed from extracted RNA served as the sequencing template. TCRdb's copy holds only in-frame clones and misses some; the assay was immunoSEQ multiplex PCR. In the table there are about 190,000 clones, more than 55% of which are singletons. The sample is drawn from a study of CD8+ T cells in alopecia areata. Study-level information: Oral tofacitinib (5 to 10 mg twice daily) was administered to treated patients. Study-level points and caveats: Many expanded lesional clones stayed in scalp and blood while on tofacitinib.

The CDR3 has 13 amino acids. Trimming cost V 5 bases and J 9 bases, with 14 bases left between them. CDR1 and CDR2 (germline): MDHEN, SYDVKM. As to treatment: oral pan-JAK inhibitor, 5-10 mg twice daily. J is TRBJ1-5 and V is TRBV28, with unresolved D. The sequence came from a human donor with alopecia areata. The source was CD4+ T cells sorted from blood, collected at week 4, from a patient treated with tofacitinib. The CDR3 sequence is CASSPTLLVPQHF. CDR3 sequence (DNA): TGTGCCAGCAGTCCGACTCTTCTGGTGCCCCAGCATTTT.